This entry describes one T cell receptor beta chain. The PCR contained 60 Vbeta and 13 Jbeta primers. Sequenced by immunoSEQ multiplex PCR; TCRdb stores in-frame clones only, minus some. Of around 150,000 clones listed, over 75% are singletons. CDR1 MNHEY and CDR2 SMNVEV come from the germline V gene (reference sequence). This CDR3 region has 15 residues. V was clipped by 0 bases and J by 0 bases, with 8 bases between them. This sample was included in a study of cytomegalovirus exposure and HLA in healthy donors. The genes are TRBV27 and TRBJ1-2, with D hard to call. The sample comprised PBMCs. The clonotype comes from a woman in her 30s in good health and CMV-seronegative. Here the CDR3 DNA reads TGTGCCAGCAGTTTATCGGGCAGGACTAACTATGGCTACACCTTC. As protein: CASSLSGRTNYGYTF.